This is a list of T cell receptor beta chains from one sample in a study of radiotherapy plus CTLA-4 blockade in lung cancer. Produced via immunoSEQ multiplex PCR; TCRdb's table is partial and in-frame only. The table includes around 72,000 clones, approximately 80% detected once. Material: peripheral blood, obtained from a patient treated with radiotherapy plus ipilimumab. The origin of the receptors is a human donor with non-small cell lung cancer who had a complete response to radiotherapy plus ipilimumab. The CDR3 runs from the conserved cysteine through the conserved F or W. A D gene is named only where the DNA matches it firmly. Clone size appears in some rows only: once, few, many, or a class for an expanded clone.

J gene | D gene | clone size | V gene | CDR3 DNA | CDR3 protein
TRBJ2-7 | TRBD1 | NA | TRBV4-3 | TGCGCCAGCAGCCAAGAAAGGGACAGCTTCACCTACGAGCAGTACTTC | CASSQERDSFTYEQYF
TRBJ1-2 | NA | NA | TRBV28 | TGTGCCAGCAGTTTACAGGGGTATGGCTACACCTTC | CASSLQGYGYTF
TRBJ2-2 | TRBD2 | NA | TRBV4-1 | TGCGCCAGCAGCCAAGAACAAACTAGCGGGAGGACGGCCGGGGAGCTGTTTTTT | CASSQEQTSGRTAGELFF
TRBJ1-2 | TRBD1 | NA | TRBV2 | TGTGCCAGCAGTGAACGCCGACAGGGGAACTATGGCTACACCTTC | CASSERRQGNYGYTF
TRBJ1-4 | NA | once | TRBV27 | TGTGCCAGCAGTTTGGTAGGGGGGGGCTGGACTAATGAAAAACTGTTTTTT | CASSLVGGGWTNEKLFF
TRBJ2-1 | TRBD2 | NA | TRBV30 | TGTGCCTGGAGTGTACGAAGTCTAGCGGGAGTTAGAGAGCAGTTCTTC | CAWSVRSLAGVREQFF
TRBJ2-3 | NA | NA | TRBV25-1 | TGTGCCAGCAGTGATTCGCAGGGTCAGTCAGATACGCAGTATTTT | CASSDSQGQSDTQYF
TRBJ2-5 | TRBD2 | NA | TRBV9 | TGTGCCAGCAGCGTAGACTTCGGGAGACTAGCCACAGAGACCCAGTACTTC | CASSVDFGRLATETQYF
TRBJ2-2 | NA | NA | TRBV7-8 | TGTGCCAGCAGCTCCGGCACTAACACCGGGGAGCTGTTTTTT | CASSSGTNTGELFF
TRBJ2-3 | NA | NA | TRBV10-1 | TGCGCCAGCAGTGAGATGTTTACGGGTTTAGTAGATACGCAGTATTTT | CASSEMFTGLVDTQYF
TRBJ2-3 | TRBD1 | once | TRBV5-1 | TGCGCCAGCAGCACAGGGACAGGGCGACTAGATACGCAGTATTTT | CASSTGTGRLDTQYF
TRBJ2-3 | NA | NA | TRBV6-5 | TGTGCCAGCAGCCCCGACAGAAATACGCAGTATTTT | CASSPDRNTQYF
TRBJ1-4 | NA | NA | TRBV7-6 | TGTGCCAGCAGCTTAGTTCTGGTCGGGGGCACTAATGAAAAACTGTTTTTT | CASSLVLVGGTNEKLFF
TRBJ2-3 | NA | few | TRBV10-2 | TGCGCCAGCAGTGAGTCGAGGGGGGAGTCTGCAGATACGCAGTATTTT | CASSESRGESADTQYF
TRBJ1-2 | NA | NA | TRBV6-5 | TGTGCCAGCAGTTACTCTACGGGGGCGGTGGGCTACACCTTC | CASSYSTGAVGYTF
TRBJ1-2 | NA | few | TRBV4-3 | TGCGCCAGCAGCCAAGACATTGTGGCTTCGCGGGGGAACTATGGCTACACCTTC | CASSQDIVASRGNYGYTF
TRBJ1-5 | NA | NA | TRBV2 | TGTGCCAGCAGTGACAGGGAAAATCAGCCCCAGCATTTT | CASSDRENQPQHF
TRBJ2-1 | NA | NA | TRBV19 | TGTGCCAGTAGTATAGAGGTTAGGGATGAGCAGTTCTTC | CASSIEVRDEQFF
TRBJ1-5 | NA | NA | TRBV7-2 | TGTGCCAGCAGCTTAGCGGGGCGGCCCCAGCATTTT | CASSLAGRPQHF
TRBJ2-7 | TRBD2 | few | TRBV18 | TGTGCCAGCTCACCAGCCGCGGGGGGGCAATCTTATTACTACGAGCAGTACTTC | CASSPAAGGQSYYYEQYF
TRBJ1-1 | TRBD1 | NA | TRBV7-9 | TGTGCCAGCAGCTTAGAAGGGACAGGGGGCACTGAAGCTTTCTTT | CASSLEGTGGTEAFF
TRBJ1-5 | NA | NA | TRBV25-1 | TGTGCCAGCAGTTTCGGCAATCAGCCCCAGCATTTT | CASSFGNQPQHF
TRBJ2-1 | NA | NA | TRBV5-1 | TGCGCCAGCAGCTTACACGGATCCATTGGCTACAATGAGCAGTTCTTC | CASSLHGSIGYNEQFF
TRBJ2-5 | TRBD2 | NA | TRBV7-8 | TGTGCCAGCAGCCCAATAGCGGGAGGGGGGGAGACCCAGTACTTC | CASSPIAGGGETQYF
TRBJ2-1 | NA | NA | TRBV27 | TGTGCCAGCAGTTTTAAGGTCAGATACAATGAGCAGTTCTTC | CASSFKVRYNEQFF
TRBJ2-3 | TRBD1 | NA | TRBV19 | TGTGCCAGTAGTAACACAGGGGGCTACACAGATACGCAGTATTTT | CASSNTGGYTDTQYF
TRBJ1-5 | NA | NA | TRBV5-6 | TGTGCCAGCAGCCCATGGACAGCTAGCAATCAGCCCCAGCATTTT | CASSPWTASNQPQHF
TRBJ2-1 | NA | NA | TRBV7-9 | TGTGCCAGCAGCTTCGGTTTAGAGCAGTTCTTC | CASSFGLEQFF
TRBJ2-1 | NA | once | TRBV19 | TGTGCCAGTAGTATAGATGGGGCAATTAATGAGCAGTTCTTC | CASSIDGAINEQFF
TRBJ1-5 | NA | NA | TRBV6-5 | TGTGCCAGCAGTCCCGGACAGATTAGCAATCAGCCCCAGCATTTT | CASSPGQISNQPQHF
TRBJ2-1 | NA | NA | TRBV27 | TGTGCCAGCAGTTCGAACCTCGGACCGCAGGCGGACAATGAGCAGTTCTTC | CASSSNLGPQADNEQFF
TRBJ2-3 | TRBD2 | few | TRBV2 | TGTGCCAGCAATATAGCGGGGACTAGCACAGATACGCAGTATTTT | CASNIAGTSTDTQYF
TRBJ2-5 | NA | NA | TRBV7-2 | TGTGCCAGCAGCTTAGAATCTAGTCATAGGGAGACCCAGTACTTC | CASSLESSHRETQYF